These T cell receptor beta chains were read from a single sample in a study of T-cell reconstitution after alpha-beta-depleted transplantation in children. TCRdb reprocessed the PCR reads via MiXCR and lists one record per CDR3 protein. Of 190,000 or so distinct CDR3 sequences detected, less than 15% appear once; the ten largest clones hold about 13%. Sequences were derived from PBMCs from the stem cell graft donor, sampled from the stem cell graft. The receptor set was obtained from a human donor who donated a stem cell graft to a child with acute lymphoblastic leukemia. Each CDR3 is given with its conserved first and last residue. D genes are given only for firm matches. A clone size is listed for some rows: how often the clone was seen (once, few, many), or a class if it is expanded.

cdr3_nt cdr3_aa d_call j_call clone_size v_call
TGCGCCAGCAGCTTGGCGGGTATTGGGTACGAGCAGTACTTC CASSLAGIGYEQYF - TRBJ2-7 few TRBV5-1
TGTGCCAGCAGTTTAATCCGGGCCCCGAGGGAAAAACTGTTTTTT CASSLIRAPREKLFF - TRBJ1-4 many TRBV12-3/TRBV12-4
TGTGCCAGCAGTTCCCCATATTCCGGTCTAAACTATGGCTACACCTTC CASSSPYSGLNYGYTF - TRBJ1-2 - TRBV6-5
TGTGCCAGCAGTTTAGCGTTGGGTAGCGTAAGCTCTGGGGCCAACGTCCTGACTTTC CASSLALGSVSSGANVLTF - TRBJ2-6 many TRBV12-3/TRBV12-4
TGTGCCACCCAAGTAGTGGAGAACACCTACGAGCAGTACTTC CATQVVENTYEQYF - TRBJ2-7 many TRBV6-1
TGTGCCAGCAGCCCATCAGCGGGAGTCTACGAGCAGTACTTC CASSPSAGVYEQYF TRBD2 TRBJ2-7 many TRBV11-3
TGCAGTGCTACCTTCAGGGGATATGGCTACACCTTC CSATFRGYGYTF - TRBJ1-2 few TRBV20-1
TGTGCCAGCAGTCCCCCAAGGACAGGGCATGGGGCCAACGTCCTGACTTTC CASSPPRTGHGANVLTF TRBD1 TRBJ2-6 few TRBV12-3/TRBV12-4
TGTGCCAGCTGGAGCGGGAGGCGAAACTACGAGCAGTACTTC CASWSGRRNYEQYF TRBD2 TRBJ2-7 many TRBV27
TGCAGTGCTAGAGATTGGCTAGCGGGAGGGCTATATGAGCAGTTCTTC CSARDWLAGGLYEQFF TRBD2 TRBJ2-1 many TRBV20-1
TGTGCCAGCACCTCCGGGAGGGGTGAGGATGGCTACACCTTC CASTSGRGEDGYTF - TRBJ1-2 - TRBV7-2
TGTGCCAGCAGCCTAGCGGGAGGGCCGGAGTCTCGGTTCTTC CASSLAGGPESRFF TRBD2 TRBJ2-1 - TRBV7-2
TGCAGTGTTACTAGACAGGCCACTATTAGCACAGATACGCAGTATTTT CSVTRQATISTDTQYF - TRBJ2-3 - TRBV20-1
TGCAGTGCCCTCCCCTTGAGGTTTAAAAACATTCAGTACTTC CSALPLRFKNIQYF - TRBJ2-4 many TRBV20-1
TGTGCCAGCAGTTTACTGTACGAGGGCCCAACAGATACGCAGTATTTT CASSLLYEGPTDTQYF - TRBJ2-3 many TRBV12-3/TRBV12-4
TGTGCCAGCAGCCCAGACCACTCTGGGGCCAACGTCCTGACTTTC CASSPDHSGANVLTF - TRBJ2-6 many TRBV3-1
TGTGCCAGCAGCTCGCCCCCCTTGGATGAGCAGTTCTTC CASSSPPLDEQFF - TRBJ2-1 many TRBV5-5
TGCAGTGCTAGAGCCAGGGTTGTGTTGCGGGAGACCCAAGAGACCCAGTACTTC CSARARVVLRETQETQYF TRBD2 TRBJ2-5 few TRBV20-1